This T cell receptor beta chain is drawn from a study of blood T cell repertoires in COVID-19. Turning to the study itself: Acute and convalescent COVID-19 samples came from the United States, Italy and Spain.

Original processing methods: For nucleated cells, counts were estimated from reference gene primer amplification. Measured with immunoSEQ multiplex PCR; TCRdb has only the in-frame clones, and not every one. V, J and clone size derive from that table, while D and trimming were established from the DNA sequence. The repertoire holds 250,000 or so clones, with about 83% as singletons. The CDR3 length is 12 residues. The V gene's germline CDR1 is MDHEN and CDR2 SYDVKM. Trimming took 7 bases from V and 4 from J, leaving 11 bases between them. This TCR was sampled from a human donor in a cohort sampled during active COVID-19. This chain connects TRBV28 to TRBJ2-7; D may be TRBD2 (6 bases). Specimen: peripheral blood. CDR3: CASIGGEYEQYF. In DNA form, the CDR3 reads TGTGCCAGCATAGGAGGGGAGTACGAGCAGTACTTC.